This T cell receptor beta chain was found in a study of blood T cell repertoires in COVID-19. Study-wide background: The analysed material was cDNA or gDNA that came from T cells, B-cell-depleted T cells, or PBMCs.

This clone was seen at least ten times. The assay was immunoSEQ multiplex PCR, and TCRdb's table has in-frame clones only and misses some. Altogether some 140,000 clones are present, around 80% being singletons, with the ten largest covering approximately 3.6%. Looked up from germline, CDR1 is MNHEY and CDR2 is SMNVEV (reference sequence). The CDR3 extends over 13 amino acids. V was pared by 6 bases and J by 7 bases, with 6 bases of the junction left unmatched. The sequenced sample was peripheral blood. This receptor was identified in a man in his fifties or sixties with acute or convalescent COVID-19. The V and J genes are TRBV27 and TRBJ1-5; 7 bases are shared with TRBD1. The CDR3 spells CASSQGGNQPQHF. The CDR3 coding sequence is TGTGCCAGCAGCCAGGGGGGTAACCAGCCCCAGCATTTT.